Listed below are T cell receptor beta chains from one sample, sequenced in a study of blood T cell repertoires in COVID-19. Method: immunoSEQ multiplex PCR; TCRdb's copy keeps in-frame clones and lacks some. The table includes about 350,000 clones, around 86% detected once. The source material was peripheral blood. The receptors shown here come from a woman aged 50 to 60 with COVID-19, enrolled during active disease. Each CDR3 is given with its conserved first and last residue.

>TRBJ1-3|TRBV14
CASSRGSSGNTIYF
>TRBJ2-7|TRBV18
CASSWREVYEQYF
>TRBJ2-5|TRBV27
CASSPRGGETQYF
>TRBJ1-1|TRBV30
CAWTPGFNTEAFF
>TRBJ2-3|TRBV5-4
CASSLDRGRPDTQYF
>TRBJ2-3|TRBV6-5
CASSYSRVPSTDTQYF
>TRBJ2-1|TRBV5-8
CASRRSLAGGAYGTYNEQFF
>TRBJ2-3|TRBV5-4
CASSFPGQGSDTQYF
>TRBJ2-7|TRBV7-2
CASSPYGTSGSYEQYF
>TRBJ2-1|TRBV6-1
CASSEGGFFTGEQFF
>TRBJ2-7|TRBV5-4
CASSPGRGQTYEQYF
>TRBJ2-1|TRBV5-4
CASSYSERERNEQFF
>TRBJ2-1|TRBV19
CASSLTGGFFNEQFF
>TRBJ2-1|TRBV29-1
CSVQPPQGQYYNEQFF
>TRBJ2-3|TRBV24-1
CATSDPDRGPSTDTQYF
>TRBJ2-3|TRBV10-2
CASSSGRSTDTQYF
>TRBJ2-1|TRBV5-8
CASSLLFYNEQFF
>TRBJ2-1|TRBV10-2
CASRPLRESGQGNNEQFF
>TRBJ2-1|TRBV13
CASSSELDSSYNEQFF
>TRBJ2-1|TRBV6-5
CASRTGLAGNNEQFF
>TRBJ2-3|TRBV28
CASSFVGQGKGKDTQYF
>TRBJ1-1|TRBV5-1
CASSRQGERNTEAFF
>TRBJ1-1|TRBV4-1
CASSPGQTLNTEAFF
>TRBJ2-7|TRBV6-5
CASILTTGAAYEQYF
>TRBJ1-1|TRBV5-6
CASSFRRRQGTEAFF
>TRBJ2-7|TRBV12-3/TRBV12-4
CASSLDSPYEQYF
>TRBJ2-7|TRBV5-1
CASRMSPQSSYEQYF
>TRBJ2-7|TRBV7-8
CASSPNGDGSSYEQYF
>TRBJ1-4|TRBV29-1
CSFRGREEKLFF
>TRBJ1-1|TRBV5-4
CASSTGQGRMNTEAFF
>TRBJ2-1|TRBV3-1/TRBV3-2
CASSQAKTSGRGASYNEQFF
>TRBJ1-4|TRBV27
CAIPGQGNEKLFF
>TRBJ2-3|TRBV5-4
CASSRDTDTQYF
>TRBJ1-2|TRBV5-6
CASSRNWAGYTF
>TRBJ2-3|TRBV30
CAWSPGQGTDTQYF
>TRBJ1-2|TRBV11-3
CASSPRQVNGYTF
>TRBJ1-6|TRBV13
CASSPSRTGYNSPLHF
>TRBJ1-2|TRBV7-8
CASSSGWIDGYTF